The present entry profiles one T cell receptor (beta chain) with its context. The data stem from a study of blood T cell repertoires in COVID-19. At the level of the study: The study drew acute and convalescent COVID-19 samples from the United States, Italy and Spain. T cells, B-cell-depleted T cells, or PBMCs supplied cDNA or gDNA.

Original data processing: Amplification of reference gene primers was used by the study to estimate nucleated cell counts. TCRdb's table, derived via immunoSEQ multiplex PCR, lists solely in-frame clones and lacks some. D and trimming were read from the DNA, whereas the V and J calls and clone size are those reported in that table. The sample consists of roughly 160,000 clones, approximately 82% of them appearing once. The sequence was obtained from a woman of 80 years or more with active or convalescent COVID-19. Sequencing input: peripheral blood.

CDR3 in amino acids: CASRRQGRLVNEQFF. The CDR3 DNA reads TGTGCCAGCAGAAGACAGGGAAGGTTGGTCAATGAGCAGTTCTTC. The gene calls are TRBV28 and TRBJ2-1; 7 bases align to TRBD1. The CDR3 extends over 15 amino acids. The germline CDR1 and CDR2 sequences are MDHEN and SYDVKM. V was clipped by 6 bases and J by 6 bases; unmatched bases: 11.